The 31 T cell receptor beta chains listed next were all sequenced from one sample in a study of blood T cell repertoires in COVID-19. Data came from immunoSEQ multiplex PCR; TCRdb stores just in-frame clones and leaves some out. The sample holds approximately 250,000 clones; around 90% are singletons and the top ten take about 4%. The sample consisted of PBMCs or T cells enriched from blood (not recorded which). These receptors were collected from a woman in her 30s with acute COVID-19.

The V and J genes are TRBV29-1 and TRBJ2-3; a possible D gene is TRBD2 (5 bases). The CDR3 is made up of 15 amino acids. Germline V gene data show CDR1 as SQVTM and CDR2 as ANQGSEA. Trimming stripped 3 bases from V and 0 bases from J, with 13 bases between. CDR3 nucleotides: TGCAGCGTTGACGAGCGGACCTCTAGCACAGATACGCAGTATTTT. Amino acid sequence: CSVDERTSSTDTQYF.

The V gene is TRBV18, the J gene TRBJ2-7, with 11 bases aligning to TRBD2. The CDR3 loop spans 16 amino acids. CDR1 is KGHSH, CDR2 LQKENI, per germline. The V segment lost 0 bases and the J segment 3 bases; nucleotides outside the gene matches: 4. The CDR3 nucleotides are TGTGCCAGCTCACCACCTGGTACTAGCGGGAGCTACGAGCAGTACTTC. Amino acid sequence: CASSPPGTSGSYEQYF.

The chain carries TRBV27 and TRBJ1-1; 7 nucleotides line up with TRBD1. The trim removed 5 bases at V and 8 bases at J, leaving 11 bases unmatched. CDR3 length: 14 amino acids. Germline V gene data show CDR1 as MNHEY and CDR2 as SMNVEV (reference sequence). The CDR3 reads CASSPNFDRVEAFF. The CDR3 nucleotides are TGTGCCAGCAGTCCTAATTTCGACAGGGTAGAAGCTTTCTTT.

On this clone itself: The sample carries other DNA sequences with the same CDR3. V and J are TRBV6-5 and TRBJ1-1; 7 bases are shared with TRBD1. The CDR3 length is 14 residues. Germline values: CDR1 MNHEY, CDR2 SVGAGI. Trimming removed 4 bases from V and 1 base from J; junction bases left unmatched: 3. DNA for the CDR3: TGTGCCAGCAGTTCGCGGACAGGGAACACTGAAGCTTTCTTT. Translation gives CASSSRTGNTEAFF.

The gene calls are TRBV19 and TRBJ2-4; 7 bases match TRBD1. V lost 4 bases and J lost 7; bases outside the gene matches: 10. The CDR3 consists of 15 residues. CDR1 is LNHDA, CDR2 SQIVND, per germline (reference sequence). In DNA, the CDR3 is TGTGCCAGTAGTACCTCAACAGGGGATAGGAACATTCAGTACTTC. It yields the protein CASSTSTGDRNIQYF.

The chain couples TRBV10-2 to TRBJ2-1; D possibly corresponds to TRBD1 (5 bases). Per the germline V gene, CDR1 is WSHSY and CDR2 is SAAADI. The ends were cut back, 5 bases at V and 7 bases at J, with 9 bases in the middle. The CDR3 loop spans 12 amino acids. The CDR3 here is CASSRQTNEQFF. For the CDR3, the DNA is TGCGCCAGCAGTAGACAGACTAATGAGCAGTTCTTC.

The table lists this clone with a count of one. The chain links TRBV18 to TRBJ2-7; the D gene is possibly TRBD2 (6 bases). CDR3 length equals 14 residues. V was pared by 3 bases and J by 3 bases, with 12 bases between. From germline, CDR1 is KGHSH and CDR2 LQKENI. The CDR3 nucleotides are TGTGCCAGCTCACCCGGACTACTCAACTACGAGCAGTACTTC. The encoded protein is CASSPGLLNYEQYF.

For this clone: Other DNA sequences within the sample encode an identical CDR3. This sequence joins TRBV24-1 and TRBJ2-1; 8 nucleotides agree with TRBD2. The CDR3 contains 16 residues. After removal of 4 bases from V and 0 bases from J, the junction contained 4 bases not matched to a gene. Germline loops: CDR1 KGHDR, CDR2 SFDVKD. This CDR3 reads CATSEPSGSSYNEQFF. CDR3 sequence (DNA): TGTGCCACCAGTGAGCCTAGCGGGTCCTCCTACAATGAGCAGTTCTTC.

The chain is built from TRBV7-9 and TRBJ1-1, with unresolved D. Trimming pared 1 base from V and 5 bases from J, leaving 8 bases between. This CDR3 has 13 residues. Germline V lookup: CDR1 SEHNR, CDR2 FQNEAQ (reference sequence). The CDR3 here is CASSLDSFTEAFF. The CDR3 DNA reads as TGTGCCAGCAGCTTAGACAGCTTTACTGAAGCTTTCTTT.

The chain employs TRBV19 and TRBJ1-3, with D unclear. The CDR3 runs 14 residues. Germline CDR1 LNHDA, CDR2 SQIVND (reference sequence). Trimming cost V 6 bases and J 0 bases, with 9 bases left between them. In DNA form, the CDR3 reads TGTGCCAGTAGCGCGGGGAGCTCTGGAAACACCATATATTTT. This codes for CASSAGSSGNTIYF.

This rearrangement joins TRBV5-1 to TRBJ2-3, with a tentative D call TRBD1 (5 bases). The V and J ends lost 0 bases and 2 bases respectively, with 10 bases between them. CDR1 is SGHRS and CDR2 is YFSETQ in the germline V gene. CDR3 length: 15 residues. DNA for the CDR3: TGCGCCAGCAGCTTGGGCCAGGGAAACACAGATACGCAGTATTTT. This encodes CASSLGQGNTDTQYF. Filled out from reference TRBV5-1 and TRBJ2-3, the complete variable domain reads KAGVTQTPRYLIKTRGQQVTLSCSPISGHRSVSWYQQTPGQGLQFLFEYFSETQRNKGNFPGRFSGRQFSNSRSEMNVSTLELGDSALYLCASSLGQGNTDTQYFGPGTRLTVL.

The rearrangement links TRBV4-1 to TRBJ2-1; 9 positions match TRBD2. CDR1 is MGHRA and CDR2 is YSYEKL in the germline V gene. This CDR3 is 16 amino acids long. The V and J ends lost 4 bases and 7 bases, in that order; junction bases with no gene match: 11. The chain's CDR3 is CASSPHDSGSRNEQFF. The CDR3 DNA sequence: TGCGCCAGCAGCCCACATGATAGCGGGAGCCGAAATGAGCAGTTCTTC.

The chain joins TRBV12-3 or TRBV12-4 to TRBJ1-4; no clear D. There are 13 residues in the CDR3. The V end lost 3 bases, the J end lost 5 bases, and 7 bases lay between the germline ends. Here the CDR3 DNA reads TGTGCCAGCAGTTTTAACAGCAATGAAAAACTGTTTTTT. This gives the protein CASSFNSNEKLFF.

V usage is TRBV27 and J usage is TRBJ2-1; D is undetermined. V dropped 10 bases and J dropped 0 bases, with 10 bases sitting between them. The length of the CDR3 is 13 residues. The germline V gene has CDR1 MNHEY and CDR2 SMNVEV (reference sequence). CDR3 sequence reads: CATSASSYNEQFF. CDR3 DNA: TGTGCCACCTCTGCTAGCTCCTACAATGAGCAGTTCTTC.

This clone was seen only once. The chain uses TRBV4-1 and TRBJ1-6; 8 bases line up with TRBD1. The CDR3 is 13 amino acids. V lost 8 bases and J lost 9; bases outside the gene matches: 6. Per germline, CDR1 MGHRA and CDR2 YSYEKL. CDR3 residues: CASQDRAISPLHF. The CDR3 region has the DNA TGCGCCAGCCAGGACAGGGCTATTTCACCCCTCCACTTT.

The chain recombines TRBV7-6 with TRBJ2-7, with a weak D call TRBD1 (6 bases). Trimming shortened V by 4 bases and J by 2 bases, and 9 bases separated the two germline ends. CDR1 is SGHVS and CDR2 is FNYEAQ in the germline V gene. The CDR3 sequence is 13 residues long. The chain's CDR3 is CASSSGETYEQYF. CDR3 nucleotide sequence: TGTGCCAGCAGCTCAGGGGAGACCTACGAGCAGTACTTC. The whole variable domain, filled in from reference TRBV7-6 and TRBJ2-7, reads GAGVSQSPRYKVTKRGQDVALRCDPISGHVSLYWYRQALGQGPEFLTYFNYEAQQDKSGLPNDRFSAERPEGSISTLTIQRTEQRDSAMYRCASSSGETYEQYFGPGTRLTVT.

The chain uses TRBV18 and TRBJ2-7, with TRBD1 matching 10 bases. The germline V gene has CDR1 KGHSH and CDR2 LQKENI. This CDR3 contains 17 residues. V lost 3 bases and J lost 2; bases outside the gene matches: 10. As DNA, the CDR3 is TGTGCCAGCTCACCGTGGACAGGGGGAGGACTAGCCTACGAGCAGTACTTC. Amino acid sequence: CASSPWTGGGLAYEQYF.

The chain recombines TRBV27 with TRBJ2-4; a weak D match, TRBD1 (6 bases). Germline V gene data show CDR1 as MNHEY and CDR2 as SMNVEV (reference sequence). The V end lost 5 bases, the J end lost 0 bases, and 17 bases lay between the germline ends. This CDR3 has 17 residues. In DNA, the CDR3 is TGTGCCAGCAGTGACGAACCGGGACATAGAGCCAAAAACATTCAGTACTTC. It is translated as CASSDEPGHRAKNIQYF.

This clone was counted between two and nine times. For the CDR3, the DNA is TGTGCCAGCAGTTATCAGGGTTACGAGCAGTACTTC. This codes for CASSYQGYEQYF. J is TRBJ2-7 and V is TRBV6-2 or TRBV6-3, with D perhaps matching TRBD1 (5 bases). Germline V gives CDR1 MNHEY, CDR2 SVGEGT. V was trimmed by 3 bases and J by 4 bases, leaving 7 bases between them. The CDR3 spans 12 residues.

V usage is TRBV9 and J usage is TRBJ1-6; 9 nucleotides match TRBD1. This CDR3 has 16 residues. With 0 bases clipped from V and 8 bases from J, the junction kept 6 bases outside the gene matches. Germline CDR1 and CDR2: SGDLS and YYNGEE. This CDR3 is CASSVVRDRVYSPLHF. The CDR3, as DNA: TGTGCCAGCAGCGTAGTTAGGGACAGGGTTTATTCACCCCTCCACTTT.

This clone was counted once. This chain's CDR3 is CASSPREGYTEAFF. Written as DNA, the CDR3 is TGTGCCAGCAGCCCTCGGGAGGGGTACACTGAAGCTTTCTTT. V gene TRBV3-1 (or the pseudogene TRBV3-2) combines with J gene TRBJ1-1; a possible D gene is TRBD1 (5 bases). Germline V lookup: CDR1 LGHDT, CDR2 YNNKEL (reference sequence). The length of the CDR3 is 14 residues. Between the trimmed V and J ends, which lost 4 bases and 3 bases, there was a span of 12 bases.

This chain uses TRBV5-1 with TRBJ2-4; D unresolved. Trimming took 4 bases from V and 0 from J, leaving 11 bases between them. From germline, CDR1 is SGHRS and CDR2 YFSETQ. This CDR3 comprises 15 residues. The CDR3 is CASSPSRSAKNIQYF. As DNA, the CDR3 is TGCGCCAGCAGCCCCTCGCGTTCAGCCAAAAACATTCAGTACTTC.

This chain links TRBV4-2 with TRBJ2-7; TRBD2 agrees at 11 bases. V dropped 2 bases and J dropped 2; count of bases not matched to a gene: 5. This CDR3 is built from 16 residues. CDR1 and CDR2 from the germline V gene are LGHNA and YNFKEQ. CDR3 residues: CASSQLGLAGTYEQYF. As DNA, the CDR3 is TGTGCCAGCAGCCAACTCGGACTAGCGGGTACCTACGAGCAGTACTTC.

J is TRBJ2-7 and V is TRBV7-9; 9 positions match TRBD1. The V and J ends lost 3 bases and 2 bases, in that order; junction bases with no gene match: 8. Germline values: CDR1 SEHNR, CDR2 FQNEAQ (reference sequence). This CDR3 region has 16 residues. The CDR3 DNA sequence: TGTGCCAGCAGCTTTACCGGGACAGGGAGCACCTACGAGCAGTACTTC. Protein product: CASSFTGTGSTYEQYF.

V and J are TRBV5-5 and TRBJ2-1; D perhaps matches TRBD1 (6 bases). The V end lost 1 base, the J end lost 6 bases, and 17 bases lay between the germline ends. The CDR3 has 16 amino acids. The germline V gene encodes CDR1 SGHKS and CDR2 YYEKEE (reference sequence). This chain's CDR3 is CASSLLGASGTNEQFF. CDR3 nucleotide sequence: TGTGCCAGCAGCTTGCTGGGGGCTAGTGGGACCAATGAGCAGTTCTTC.

The J gene is TRBJ2-7, the V gene TRBV27; D unresolved. The CDR3 has 17 amino acids. Trimming took 0 bases from V and 5 from J, leaving 20 bases between them. Looked up from germline, CDR1 is MNHEY and CDR2 is SMNVEV (reference sequence). CDR3 loop: CASSLSGGRLKADEQYF. For the CDR3, the DNA is TGTGCCAGCAGTTTATCCGGCGGTAGGCTTAAGGCCGACGAGCAGTACTTC.

The sample holds a few counts of this clone. The rearrangement links TRBV4-1 to TRBJ1-5; D gene unclear. The CDR3 has 16 amino acids. V was cut by 1 base and J by 1 base, with 11 bases left in between. Germline CDR1 reads MGHRA; CDR2 reads YSYEKL. DNA for the CDR3: TGCGCCAGCAGCCAAGGCGGGCGAGGAAGCAATCAGCCCCAGCATTTT. Translating it yields CASSQGGRGSNQPQHF.

The chain joins TRBV16 to TRBJ1-4; 7 bases line up with TRBD1. This CDR3 has 13 residues. Germline V lookup: CDR1 KGHSY, CDR2 FQNENV. Trimming at V came to 4 bases and at J to 6 bases, leaving 2 bases not matched to a gene. This chain's CDR3 is CASSPGQDEKLFF. In nucleotides, the CDR3 is TGTGCCAGCAGCCCAGGACAGGATGAAAAACTGTTTTTT.

The V call is TRBV6-2 or TRBV6-3, the J call TRBJ1-1; D call uncertain. This CDR3 is 15 amino acids long. Trimming removed 4 bases at V and 2 bases at J, with 14 bases between. Germline values: CDR1 MNHEY, CDR2 SVGEGT. This CDR3 is CASSFPRTGNTEAFF. Written as DNA, the CDR3 is TGTGCCAGCAGTTTCCCTCGGACGGGAAACACTGAAGCTTTCTTT.

This clone was picked up a small number of times. The chain uses TRBV4-1 and TRBJ2-7; tentative D call: TRBD2 (6 bases). The CDR3 contains 17 residues. Per the germline V gene, CDR1 is MGHRA and CDR2 is YSYEKL. Trimming removed 1 base at V and 3 bases at J, with 19 bases between. In DNA, the CDR3 is TGCGCCAGCAGCCAAGGCTTTAAGGCGGGGTCCAGCTACGAGCAGTACTTC. Amino acids: CASSQGFKAGSSYEQYF.

The CDR3, as DNA: TGTGCCATCTCAAGCGGGAGGGAAGACAATGAGCAGTTCTTC. The encoded protein is CAISSGREDNEQFF. V gene TRBV24-1 combines with J gene TRBJ2-1, with 10 bases fitting TRBD2. With V trimmed by 11 bases and J by 5 bases, 8 bases remained unmatched. CDR1 and CDR2 from the germline V gene are KGHDR and SFDVKD. This CDR3 region has 14 residues.